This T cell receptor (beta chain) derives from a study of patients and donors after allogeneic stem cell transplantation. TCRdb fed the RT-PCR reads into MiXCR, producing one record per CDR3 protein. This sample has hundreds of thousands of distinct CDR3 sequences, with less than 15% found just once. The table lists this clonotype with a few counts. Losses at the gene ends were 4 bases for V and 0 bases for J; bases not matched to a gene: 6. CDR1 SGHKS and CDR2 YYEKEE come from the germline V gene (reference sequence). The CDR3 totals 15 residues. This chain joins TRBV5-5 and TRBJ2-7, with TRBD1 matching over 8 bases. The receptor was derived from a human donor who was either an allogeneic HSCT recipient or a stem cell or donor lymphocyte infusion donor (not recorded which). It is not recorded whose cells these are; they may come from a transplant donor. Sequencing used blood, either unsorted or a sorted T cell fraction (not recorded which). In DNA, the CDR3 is TGTGCCAGCAGCCCGACCGGGACAGGCTCCTACGAGCAGTACTTC. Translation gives CASSPTGTGSYEQYF. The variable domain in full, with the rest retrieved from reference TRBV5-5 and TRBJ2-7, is DAGVTQSPTHLIKTRGQQVTLRCSPISGHKSVSWYQQVLGQGPQFIFQYYEKEERGRGNFPDRFSARQFPNYSSELNVNALLLGDSALYLCASSPTGTGSYEQYFGPGTRLTVT.